The 2 T cell receptor beta chains below come from one sample, sequenced in a study of T cell clonality in common variable immunodeficiency. Clones were read by immunoSEQ multiplex PCR, and TCRdb kept only the in-frame ones, dropping some. The table lists around 45,000 clones, with no singletons. Sequencing was done on a sample of peripheral blood mononuclear cells. These receptors all stem from a person aged 18 to 75 in good health.

This clone appeared many times. The read ends 3 residues before the CDR3 terminus; that terminus is restored from the germline J gene. This chain connects TRBV19 to TRBJ2-5; 7 bases line up with TRBD2. Unmatched junction bases numbered 3, after V lost 3 bases and J lost 2 bases. The CDR3 extends over 14 amino acids. Germline CDR1 is LNHDA and CDR2 is SQIVND (reference sequence). Partial CDR3 DNA: TGTGCCAGTAGTATTGGGAGGGGACAAGAGACC. Translation gives CASSIGRGQET. The full-length CDR3 reads as CASSIGRGQETQYF.

This clone turned up a few times. From the germline J gene comes the end of the CDR3, since the read stops 3 residues before it. The chain couples TRBV7-9 to TRBJ1-1; no firm D call. V lost 1 base and J lost 0, with 3 bases in between. The length of the CDR3 is 13 residues. CDR1 and CDR2 (germline): SEHNR, FQNEAQ (reference sequence). The DNA read from the CDR3 is TGTGCCAGCAGCTTAGAGGTGAACACTGAA. It translates to CASSLEVNTE. The whole CDR3 reads CASSLEVNTEAFF.